Below, one T cell receptor (beta chain) is given with its context. Antigen: not known. These data originate in a study of T cells in Graves' hyperthyroidism and ophthalmopathy. The study included ophthalmopathy patients with Clinical Activity Score at least 3, NOSPECS grade at least 4 and duration under 3 months. Used for diagnoses were clinical symptoms, serum thyroxine and TRAb, thyroid ultrasound and orbital computed tomography. The V gene end was trimmed by 2 bases and the J gene end by 5 bases; junction bases not matched to a gene: 10. There are 16 residues in the CDR3. Germline lookup yields CDR1 SGHRS and CDR2 YFSETQ. Whole-study findings and limits: Blood shared most expanded thyroid clonotypes above 0.001. The model foresaw ophthalmopathy a median about 6.1 months prior to onset.

Amplified TCR beta CDR3 regions came from RNA transcripts. An initial round of RT-PCR targeting the TCR CDR3 relied on the HTBI primer set. Via MiXCR, TCRdb re-called the multiplex PCR reads, giving one row per CDR3 protein. Altogether approximately 300,000 distinct CDR3 sequences are present, about a sixth being singletons, with the ten largest covering over 45%. The origin of this receptor is a woman aged 55-70 years with Graves' ophthalmopathy. The sequencing input was blood. This chain links TRBV5-1 with TRBJ2-3, with TRBD2 matching over 8 bases. The CDR3 loop is CASSFPSGRKEDTQYF. The DNA of the CDR3 is TGCGCCAGCAGCTTCCCAAGCGGGAGAAAGGAAGATACGCAGTATTTT.